Following are 5 T cell receptor beta chains from one sample sequenced in a study of blood T cell repertoires in COVID-19 (dated by TCRdb to the early 2020s). The library was generated by the immunoSEQ multiplex PCR assay. The table was pulled from immuneACCESS by TCRdb, which kept in-frame rearrangements only. Such tables lose some clones; where checked, under half of the loss comes from unresolved V genes, and the rest has no known cause. The sample records some 290,000 clones, around 92% of which are singletons. The top ten hold over 9% of the sample. Specimen: PBMCs or T cells enriched from blood (not recorded which). The receptors come from a woman aged 25 to 39 who had recovered from COVID-19.

This rearrangement joins TRBV6-5 to TRBJ1-4; possibly TRBD1 for D (5 bases). This CDR3 has 13 residues. The V gene lost 6 bases and the J gene lost 8 bases, with 13 bases spanning the gap. CDR1 and CDR2 from the germline V gene are MNHEY and SVGAGI. The CDR3: CASRDWGDEKLFF. CDR3 DNA sequence: TGTGCCAGCAGGGACTGGGGGGACGAAAAACTGTTTTTT.

This chain's CDR3 is CASSQDPQGNTEAFF. Written as DNA, the CDR3 is TGTGCCAGCAGCCAAGATCCACAGGGTAACACTGAAGCTTTCTTT. The chain employs TRBV3-1 (or the pseudogene TRBV3-2) and TRBJ1-1, with a tentative D call TRBD1 (6 bases). CDR3 length: 15 amino acids. Germline V CDR1 and CDR2: LGHDT, YNNKEL (reference sequence). V gave up 0 bases and J gave up 2 bases, with 10 bases separating them.

The V call is TRBV4-1, the J call TRBJ1-5; D is ambiguous. Germline V gene sequence: CDR1 MGHRA, CDR2 YSYEKL. This CDR3 has 14 residues. With 2 bases removed from V and 2 bases from J, the gap between germline ends came to 7 bases. This CDR3 is CASSQNQGNQPQHF. In nucleotides, the CDR3 is TGCGCCAGCAGCCAAAACCAGGGCAATCAGCCCCAGCATTTT.

This clone was seen just once. The rearrangement links TRBV6-6 to TRBJ2-5; 15 positions match TRBD2. V shed 6 bases, J shed 3 bases, and the junction held 2 bases outside the gene matches. CDR1 and CDR2 from the germline V gene are MNHNY and SVGAGI (reference sequence). The CDR3 contains 15 residues. The CDR3 reads CASSRTSGREETQYF. Written as DNA, the CDR3 is TGTGCCAGCAGCCGGACTAGCGGGAGGGAAGAGACCCAGTACTTC.

The CDR3 loop is CASSPRDRGTYEQYF. The CDR3 region has the DNA TGTGCCAGCAGTCCCCGGGACAGGGGAACCTACGAGCAGTACTTC. This chain uses TRBV27 with TRBJ2-7, with 10 positions matching TRBD1. With 5 bases clipped from V and 2 bases from J, the junction kept 6 bases outside the gene matches. Per germline, CDR1 MNHEY and CDR2 SMNVEV (reference sequence). This CDR3 comprises 15 residues.